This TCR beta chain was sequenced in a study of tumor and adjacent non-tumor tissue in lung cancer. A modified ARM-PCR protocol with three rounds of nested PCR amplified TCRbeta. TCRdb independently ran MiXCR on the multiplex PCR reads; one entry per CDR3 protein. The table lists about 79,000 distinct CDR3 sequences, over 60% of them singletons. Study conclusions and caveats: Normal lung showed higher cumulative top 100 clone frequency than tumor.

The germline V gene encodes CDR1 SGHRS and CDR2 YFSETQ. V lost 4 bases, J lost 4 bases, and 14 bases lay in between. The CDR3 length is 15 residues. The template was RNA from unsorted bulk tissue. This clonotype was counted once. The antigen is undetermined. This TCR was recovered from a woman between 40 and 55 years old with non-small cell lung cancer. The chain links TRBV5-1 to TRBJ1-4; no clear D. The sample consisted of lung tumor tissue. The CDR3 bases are TGCGCCAGCAGCCGTCCCGGACGGAATAATGAAAAACTGTTTTTT. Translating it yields CASSRPGRNNEKLFF.